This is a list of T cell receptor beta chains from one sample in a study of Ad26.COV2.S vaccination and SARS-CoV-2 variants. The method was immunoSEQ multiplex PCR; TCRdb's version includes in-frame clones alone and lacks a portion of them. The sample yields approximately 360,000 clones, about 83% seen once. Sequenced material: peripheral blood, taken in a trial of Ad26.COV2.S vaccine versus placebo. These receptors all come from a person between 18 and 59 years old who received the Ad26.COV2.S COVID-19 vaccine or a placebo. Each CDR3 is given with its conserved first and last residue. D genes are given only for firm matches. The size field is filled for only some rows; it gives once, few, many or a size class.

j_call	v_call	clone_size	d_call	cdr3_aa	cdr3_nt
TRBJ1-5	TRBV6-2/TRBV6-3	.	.	CASSYASEGQPQHF	TGTGCCAGCAGTTACGCGAGTGAGGGTCAGCCCCAGCATTTT
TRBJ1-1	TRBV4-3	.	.	CASSQDRDTEAFF	TGCGCCAGCAGCCAAGATCGGGACACTGAAGCTTTCTTT
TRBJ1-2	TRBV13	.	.	CASSLGGGGYTF	TGTGCCAGCAGCTTAGGTGGGGGTGGCTACACCTTC
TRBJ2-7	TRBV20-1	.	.	CSASTGSDEQYF	TGCAGTGCTAGTACTGGGAGTGACGAGCAGTACTTC
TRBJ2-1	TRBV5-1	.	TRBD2	CASSLAGGVNEQFF	TGCGCCAGCAGCTTGGCGGGAGGAGTCAATGAGCAGTTCTTC
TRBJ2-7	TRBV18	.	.	CASSPTGSSYEQYF	TGTGCCAGCTCACCGACAGGTTCGTCCTACGAGCAGTACTTC
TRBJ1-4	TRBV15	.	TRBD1	CATSRGLGTAHEKLFF	TGTGCCACCAGCAGGGGTCTAGGGACAGCCCATGAAAAACTGTTTTTT
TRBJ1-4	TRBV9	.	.	CASSRTAFNEKLFF	TGTGCCAGCAGCAGGACAGCGTTTAATGAAAAACTGTTTTTT
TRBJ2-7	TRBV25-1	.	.	CASSGQQTTEQYF	TGTGCCAGCAGTGGTCAGCAAACCACCGAGCAGTACTTC
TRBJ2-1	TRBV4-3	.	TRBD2	CASSPESGDNEQFF	TGCGCCAGCAGCCCCGAGAGCGGGGACAATGAGCAGTTCTTC
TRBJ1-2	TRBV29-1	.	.	CSVATNYGYTF	TGCAGCGTTGCCACAAACTATGGCTACACCTTC
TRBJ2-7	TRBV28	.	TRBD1	CASSFLGQEMTYEQYF	TGTGCCAGCAGTTTCCTGGGACAGGAGATGACCTACGAGCAGTACTTC
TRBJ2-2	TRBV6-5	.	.	CASSSGRGVGELFF	TGTGCCAGCAGTTCAGGGAGGGGGGTCGGGGAGCTGTTTTTT
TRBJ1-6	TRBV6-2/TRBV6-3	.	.	CASSYSFGRTLHF	TGTGCCAGCAGTTACTCGTTTGGTCGGACCCTCCACTTT
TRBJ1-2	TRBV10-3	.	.	CAISSSAIGYTF	TGTGCCATCAGTTCCTCCGCTATAGGCTACACCTTC
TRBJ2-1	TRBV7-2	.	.	CASSLRFYEQFF	TGTGCCAGCAGCTTAAGATTCTATGAGCAGTTCTTC
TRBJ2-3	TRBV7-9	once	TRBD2	CASSLEGTSGTDTQYF	TGTGCCAGCAGCTTAGAGGGGACTAGCGGGACAGATACGCAGTATTTT
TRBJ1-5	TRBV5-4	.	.	CASSFAGGNQPQHF	TGTGCCAGCAGCTTCGCGGGGGGGAATCAGCCCCAGCATTTT
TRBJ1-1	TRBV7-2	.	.	CASSLMEATEAFF	TGTGCCAGCAGCTTAATGGAAGCCACTGAAGCTTTCTTT
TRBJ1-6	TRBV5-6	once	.	CASSLQGRYNSPLHF	TGTGCCAGCAGCTTGCAGGGGAGGTATAATTCACCCCTCCACTTT
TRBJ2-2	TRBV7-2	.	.	CASSSVLGTGELFF	TGTGCCAGCAGCTCAGTCCTGGGCACCGGGGAGCTGTTTTTT
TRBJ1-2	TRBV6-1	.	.	CASSEAGRRGYTF	TGTGCCAGCAGTGAAGCGGGACGCAGGGGCTACACCTTC
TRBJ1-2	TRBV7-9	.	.	CASSSTSNYGYTF	TGTGCCAGCAGCTCGACATCGAACTATGGCTACACCTTC
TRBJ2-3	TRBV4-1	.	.	CASSQDQARLADTQYF	TGCGCCAGCAGCCAAGATCAGGCTAGATTAGCAGATACGCAGTATTTT
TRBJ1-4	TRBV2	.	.	CASSVRTAHLGTNEKLFF	TGTGCCAGCAGTGTAAGGACAGCCCACCTGGGCACTAATGAAAAACTGTTTTTT
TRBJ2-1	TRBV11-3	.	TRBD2	CASSFSGGVGEQFF	TGTGCCAGCAGCTTTAGCGGGGGGGTAGGTGAGCAGTTCTTC
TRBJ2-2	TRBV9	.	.	CASSPTGTGELFF	TGTGCCAGCAGTCCTACCGGGACCGGGGAGCTGTTTTTT
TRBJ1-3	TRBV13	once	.	CASSLGEGIIGNTIYF	TGTGCCAGCAGCTTAGGCGAGGGCATCATTGGAAACACCATATATTTT
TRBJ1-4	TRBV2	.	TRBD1	CASSERGTGNEKLFF	TGTGCCAGCAGTGAAAGAGGGACAGGGAATGAAAAACTGTTTTTT
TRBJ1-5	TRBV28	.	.	CASRMDRGSYQPQHF	TGTGCCAGCAGGATGGACAGAGGAAGCTATCAGCCCCAGCATTTT
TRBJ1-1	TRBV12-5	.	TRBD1	CASALDRVASVKRDTEAFF	TGTGCTAGTGCCCTTGACAGGGTTGCTTCCGTGAAGAGGGACACTGAAGCTTTCTTT
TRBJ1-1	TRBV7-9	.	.	CASSLESAYTEAFF	TGTGCCAGCAGCTTAGAGTCAGCCTACACTGAAGCTTTCTTT
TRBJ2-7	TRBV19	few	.	CASSISGPSSYEQYF	TGTGCCAGTAGTATTTCGGGGCCGAGCTCCTACGAGCAGTACTTC
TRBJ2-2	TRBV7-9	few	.	CASSSPTGNTGELFF	TGTGCCAGCAGCTCCCCCACAGGGAACACCGGGGAGCTGTTTTTT
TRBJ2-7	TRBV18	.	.	CASSPPTSPRGEQYF	TGTGCCAGCTCACCCCCTACCTCCCCTCGGGGGGAGCAGTACTTC
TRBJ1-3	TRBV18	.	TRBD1	CASSPGGQRNTIYF	TGTGCCAGCTCACCAGGGGGACAGAGAAACACCATATATTTT
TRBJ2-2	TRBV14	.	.	CASSQDMGPGRVTGELFF	TGTGCCAGCAGCCAAGATATGGGCCCGGGACGCGTTACCGGGGAGCTGTTTTTT
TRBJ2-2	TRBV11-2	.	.	CASSSTSRRTGELFF	TGTGCCAGCAGTTCAACTAGCCGTCGGACCGGGGAGCTGTTTTTT
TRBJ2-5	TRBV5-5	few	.	CASSLRAGETQYF	TGTGCCAGCAGCTTGAGGGCGGGGGAGACCCAGTACTTC
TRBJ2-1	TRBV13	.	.	CASSSSLGFVRNNEQFF	TGTGCCAGCAGCTCCTCATTAGGCTTTGTCCGGAACAATGAGCAGTTCTTC
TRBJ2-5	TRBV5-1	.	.	CASSLVGSQETQYF	TGCGCCAGCAGCTTGGTTGGCAGCCAAGAGACCCAGTACTTC
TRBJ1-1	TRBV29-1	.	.	CNVLTQSQGAKAEAFF	TGCAACGTTCTCACGCAAAGCCAGGGTGCGAAGGCTGAAGCTTTCTTT
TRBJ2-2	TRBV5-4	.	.	CASSPGTSRPGELFF	TGTGCCAGCAGCCCCGGGACCTCGCGACCCGGGGAGCTGTTTTTT
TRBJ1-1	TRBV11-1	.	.	CASSLITQLNTEAFF	TGTGCCAGCAGCCTAATCACACAGTTGAACACTGAAGCTTTCTTT
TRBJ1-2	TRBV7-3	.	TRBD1	CASSLTGVDGYTF	TGTGCCAGCAGCCTTACAGGGGTTGATGGCTACACCTTC
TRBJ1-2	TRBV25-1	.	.	CASSDRNSGYTF	TGTGCCAGCAGTGATCGCAATAGTGGCTACACCTTC
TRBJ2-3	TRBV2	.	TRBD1	CASGRQGFRDTQYF	TGTGCCAGCGGTCGACAGGGTTTTCGAGATACGCAGTATTTT
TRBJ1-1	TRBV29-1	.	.	CSVEARDIEAFF	TGCAGCGTTGAGGCCAGGGACATTGAAGCTTTCTTT
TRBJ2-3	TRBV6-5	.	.	CASSYSRGTGADTQYF	TGTGCCAGCAGTTACTCAAGGGGGACCGGAGCAGATACGCAGTATTTT
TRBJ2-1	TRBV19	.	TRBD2	CASRVTSGTHYEQFF	TGTGCCAGTAGAGTGACTAGCGGGACCCATTATGAGCAGTTCTTC
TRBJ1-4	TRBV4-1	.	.	CASSQTNANEKLFF	TGCGCCAGCAGCCAAACTAACGCTAATGAAAAACTGTTTTTT